Shown below are 28 T cell receptor beta chains from a single sample sequenced in a study of CD8 T cells in ankylosing spondylitis. TCRdb analysed the 5' RACE reads with MiXCR anew, one entry per CDR3 protein. The sample lists about 96,000 distinct CDR3 sequences, around 25% occurring once. The specimen was blood, either unsorted or a sorted T cell fraction (not recorded which). The receptors were gathered from a male donor with ankylosing spondylitis or in good health (not recorded which).

This clonotype was seen repeatedly, ten times or more. The V and J genes are TRBV29-1 and TRBJ2-2; 9 nucleotides align to TRBD2. CDR3 length: 14 amino acids. From germline, CDR1 is SQVTM and CDR2 ANQGSEA. V was pared by 4 bases and J by 4 bases, with 4 bases of the junction left unmatched. CDR3: CSVGVSGSTGELFF. In nucleotides, the CDR3 is TGCAGCGTTGGAGTTAGCGGGAGCACCGGGGAGCTGTTTTTT.

This clonotype was picked up a small number of times. This sequence joins TRBV7-8 and TRBJ2-1; D unresolved. The CDR3 length is 11 residues. Germline CDR1 is SGHVS and CDR2 is FQNEAQ. V gave up 9 bases and J gave up 10 bases, with 13 bases separating them. The CDR3 here is CARGHPGEQFF. Written as DNA, the CDR3 is TGTGCCAGAGGGCACCCCGGCGAGCAGTTCTTC.

The chain uses TRBV5-1 and TRBJ2-1; 7 bases line up with TRBD2. Germline V lookup: CDR1 SGHRS, CDR2 YFSETQ. CDR3 size: 15 residues. V lost 3 bases and J lost 6; bases outside the gene matches: 9. The CDR3 region has the DNA TGCGCCAGCAGCTCATCTGGGCGGGGGTTCAATGAGCAGTTCTTC. It encodes CASSSSGRGFNEQFF.

This clonotype was counted between two and nine times. CDR3 in DNA: TGCGCCAGCAGCCAAGTGGGGGGGACAGATACGCAGTATTTT. Its protein product is CASSQVGGTDTQYF. The V and J genes are TRBV4-1 and TRBJ2-3, with 7 bases that match TRBD2. Germline CDR1 reads MGHRA; CDR2 reads YSYEKL. V dropped 1 base and J dropped 3; count of bases not matched to a gene: 1. The CDR3 runs 14 residues.

The gene calls are TRBV3-1 and TRBJ2-3; perhaps D is TRBD1 or TRBD2 (5 bases each). CDR3 size: 15 residues. V lost 1 base, J lost 5 bases, and 13 bases lay in between. Germline lookup yields CDR1 LGHDT and CDR2 YNNKEL (reference sequence). The CDR3 loop reads CASSQGDLVIDTQYF. The CDR3 coding sequence is TGTGCCAGCAGCCAAGGGGACCTCGTTATAGATACGCAGTATTTT.

The genes are TRBV6-1 and TRBJ2-2; D possibly corresponds to TRBD1 (5 bases). V lost 5 bases, J lost 0 bases, and 10 bases lay in between. From germline, CDR1 is MNHNS and CDR2 SASEGT. The CDR3 spans 15 residues. For the CDR3, the DNA is TGTGCCAGCAGTCCACAGACAGCGAACACCGGGGAGCTGTTTTTT. Its translation is CASSPQTANTGELFF.

This clonotype has just a few counts. CDR3 in DNA: TGTGCCAGCAGCTTGCGCCCCAATCAGCCCCAGCATTTT. It is translated as CASSLRPNQPQHF. V gene TRBV5-6 combines with J gene TRBJ1-5; D uncertain. V was pared by 1 base and J by 3 bases, with 5 bases between. Germline CDR1 SGHDT, CDR2 YYEEEE. The CDR3 loop spans 13 amino acids.

The J gene is TRBJ1-5, the V gene TRBV7-9, with D maybe TRBD1 (5 bases). V lost 3 bases to trimming and J lost 5 bases, with 11 bases between them. The germline V gene encodes CDR1 SEHNR and CDR2 FQNEAQ (reference sequence). The CDR3 has 14 residues. This CDR3 reads CASSLGGLDQPQHF. CDR3 bases: TGTGCCAGCAGCTTGGGGGGACTGGATCAGCCCCAGCATTTT.

The rearrangement uses TRBV5-1 and TRBJ2-5; a weak D match, TRBD1 (5 bases). The V gene's germline CDR1 is SGHRS and CDR2 YFSETQ. Trimming shortened V by 4 bases and J by 2 bases, and 15 bases separated the two germline ends. CDR3 length equals 15 residues. CDR3 in DNA: TGCGCCAGCAGCATTGGGGCCCTTTCTCAAGAGACCCAGTACTTC. Residues: CASSIGALSQETQYF. The full variable domain, in which reference TRBV5-1 and TRBJ2-5 provide the parts outside the CDR3, is KAGVTQTPRYLIKTRGQQVTLSCSPISGHRSVSWYQQTPGQGLQFLFEYFSETQRNKGNFPGRFSGRQFSNSRSEMNVSTLELGDSALYLCASSIGALSQETQYFGPGTRLLVL.

This chain joins TRBV4-1 and TRBJ1-5, with a tentative D call TRBD1 (6 bases). V lost 3 bases to trimming and J lost 3 bases, with 12 bases between them. The V gene's germline CDR1 is MGHRA and CDR2 YSYEKL. This CDR3 comprises 15 residues. The CDR3 spells CASSHEGGNNQPQHF. In DNA, the CDR3 is TGCGCCAGCAGCCACGAGGGGGGAAACAATCAGCCCCAGCATTTT.

As for this clonotype: A read error may produce the germline difference seen at one junction end. The rearrangement joins TRBV7-7 to TRBJ2-1, with D perhaps TRBD1 (6 bases). The CDR3 has 14 residues. Germline V gives CDR1 SSHAT, CDR2 FNYEAQ (reference sequence). The CDR3 bases are TGTGCTAGCAGCTTAGATCGGACAGACAATGAGCAGTTCTTC. Translating gives CASSLDRTDNEQFF.

V is TRBV27 and J is TRBJ1-4, with D hard to call. This CDR3 comprises 14 residues. Germline V CDR1 and CDR2: MNHEY, SMNVEV (reference sequence). V was clipped by 6 bases and J by 4 bases, with 12 bases between them. The CDR3 DNA reads as TGTGCCAGCAGAATAGACGGTGGTAATGAAAAACTGTTTTTT. Amino acid sequence: CASRIDGGNEKLFF.

The rearrangement joins TRBV5-1 to TRBJ1-1; D is undetermined. Germline loops: CDR1 SGHRS, CDR2 YFSETQ. The ends were cut back, 0 bases at V and 1 base at J, with 16 bases in the middle. The CDR3 consists of 17 residues. CDR3 DNA: TGCGCCAGCAGCTTGGGTAGGGCGGCAGATCAGAACACTGAAGCTTTCTTT. This sequence encodes CASSLGRAADQNTEAFF. Full variable domain (remainder filled in from reference TRBV5-1 and TRBJ1-1): KAGVTQTPRYLIKTRGQQVTLSCSPISGHRSVSWYQQTPGQGLQFLFEYFSETQRNKGNFPGRFSGRQFSNSRSEMNVSTLELGDSALYLCASSLGRAADQNTEAFFGQGTRLTVV.

The V and J genes are TRBV5-6 and TRBJ1-5; D uncertain. The ends were cut back, 1 base at V and 6 bases at J, with 17 bases in the middle. Germline CDR1 reads SGHDT; CDR2 reads YYEEEE. CDR3 length equals 16 residues. In DNA, the CDR3 is TGTGCCAGCAGCTTGATGTCGGATCGTTTGGGTCAGCCCCAGCATTTT. Its protein product is CASSLMSDRLGQPQHF.

The chain employs TRBV3-1 and TRBJ2-7, with TRBD2 matching 11 bases. With 4 bases clipped from V and 3 bases from J, the junction kept 11 bases outside the gene matches. The germline V gene encodes CDR1 LGHDT and CDR2 YNNKEL (reference sequence). The CDR3 has 17 residues. The CDR3 reads CASSLHWVAGGIYEQYF. CDR3 DNA: TGTGCCAGCAGCCTCCATTGGGTAGCGGGAGGGATCTACGAGCAGTACTTC.

V usage is TRBV21-1 and J usage is TRBJ2-2; the table's TRBD1 call for D was not verified on the DNA. TRBV21-1 is listed as a pseudogene. The CDR3 is 16 residues long. The CDR3 coding sequence is TGTGCCAGCAGTCCCAGGACGACAGTAAACACCGGGGAGCTGTTTTTT. Amino acids: CASSPRTTVNTGELFF.

The gene calls are TRBV6-5 and TRBJ2-3, with D tentatively TRBD1 (5 bases). Germline V gives CDR1 MNHEY, CDR2 SVGAGI. V gave up 2 bases and J gave up 2 bases, with 8 bases separating them. The CDR3 is 14 residues long. The CDR3 loop is CASSYQGTTDTQYF. As DNA, the CDR3 is TGTGCCAGCAGTTACCAGGGAACCACAGATACGCAGTATTTT.

The genes are TRBV4-2 and TRBJ2-2; TRBD2 aligns across 15 bases. This CDR3 is 19 amino acids long. The trim removed 1 base at V and 3 bases at J, leaving 6 bases unmatched. CDR1 and CDR2 (germline): LGHNA, YNFKEQ. CDR3 in DNA: TGTGCCAGCAGCCAAGTGTTCGGACTAGCGGGAGGGGACACCGGGGAGCTGTTTTTT. Translating it yields CASSQVFGLAGGDTGELFF.

This chain connects TRBV18 to TRBJ1-2; possibly TRBD1 for D (6 bases). Trimming left V 6 bases short and J 4 bases short, with 15 bases between. The CDR3 sequence is 14 residues long. The germline CDR1 and CDR2 sequences are KGHSH and LQKENI. In DNA, the CDR3 is TGTGCCAGCTCCTCCGGGCGGGACACCTATGGCTACACCTTC. It codes for CASSSGRDTYGYTF.

The chain links TRBV20-1 to TRBJ2-1; 13 bases are a match to TRBD2. The CDR3 is 14 amino acids. Looked up from germline, CDR1 is DFQATT and CDR2 is SNEGSKA (reference sequence). V dropped 1 base and J dropped 8; count of bases not matched to a gene: 2. The CDR3 here is CSARGTSGSYEQFF. DNA of the CDR3: TGCAGTGCTAGAGGGACTAGCGGGAGCTATGAGCAGTTCTTC.

The rearrangement joins TRBV2 to TRBJ2-3, with TRBD1 identical over 8 bases. The CDR3 totals 13 residues. Germline CDR1 SNHLY, CDR2 FYNNEI. The trim removed 6 bases at V and 3 bases at J, leaving 2 bases unmatched. CDR3 region: CASRRDRTDTQYF. The CDR3 DNA sequence: TGTGCCAGCAGAAGGGACAGGACAGATACGCAGTATTTT.

This clonotype occurred a few times. The chain has TRBV27 and TRBJ2-3; 9 bases are a match to TRBD2. V lost 3 bases and J lost 3; bases outside the gene matches: 4. The germline V gene encodes CDR1 MNHEY and CDR2 SMNVEV (reference sequence). The CDR3 loop spans 15 amino acids. The CDR3 region has the DNA TGTGCCAGCAGTTTTTTTAGCGGGAGTACAGATACGCAGTATTTT. It is translated as CASSFFSGSTDTQYF.

This chain links TRBV5-1 with TRBJ1-1; D uncertain. This CDR3 is 13 amino acids long. Trimming stripped 1 base from V and 4 bases from J, with 8 bases between. Germline CDR1 is SGHRS and CDR2 is YFSETQ. In DNA form, the CDR3 reads TGCGCCAGCAGCTTGACCGTTGGCACTGAAGCTTTCTTT. Translating it yields CASSLTVGTEAFF.

The chain uses TRBV12-3 or TRBV12-4 and TRBJ2-2; no clear D gene. This CDR3 is built from 13 residues. V lost 2 bases and J lost 6, with 7 bases in between. The CDR3 loop is CASSLWGAGELFF. In DNA form, the CDR3 reads TGTGCCAGCAGTTTATGGGGTGCCGGGGAGCTGTTTTTT.

J is TRBJ2-7 and V is TRBV5-5; D is unclear. Germline CDR1 is SGHKS and CDR2 is YYEKEE (reference sequence). This CDR3 is 16 amino acids long. The ends were cut back, 3 bases at V and 4 bases at J, with 20 bases in the middle. The CDR3 DNA sequence: TGTGCCAGCAGCTCGCGATTGCTCCCAGAGAGTTACGAGCAGTACGTC. Translated, it gives CASSSRLLPESYEQYV.

This sequence joins TRBV5-1 and TRBJ2-3; 10 nucleotides line up with TRBD2. The CDR3 extends over 14 amino acids. CDR1 and CDR2 from the germline V gene are SGHRS and YFSETQ. V lost 4 bases, J lost 9 bases, and 8 bases stayed unmatched. For the CDR3, the DNA is TGCGCCAGCAGCAGGACTAGCGGAGAGACGACGCAGTATTTT. It translates to CASSRTSGETTQYF.

This clonotype was seen repeatedly, ten times or more. V is TRBV3-1 and J is TRBJ1-6; 7 bases match TRBD1. Germline V gene sequence: CDR1 LGHDT, CDR2 YNNKEL (reference sequence). The CDR3 consists of 17 residues. V lost 0 bases, J lost 0 bases, and 2 bases stayed unmatched. CDR3 sequence reads: CASSQEQGSSYNSPLHF. The CDR3 bases are TGTGCCAGCAGCCAAGAACAGGGGAGCTCCTATAATTCACCCCTCCACTTT. Supplemented by reference TRBV3-1 and TRBJ1-6, the full variable domain reads DTAVSQTPKYLVTQMGNDKSIKCEQNLGHDTMYWYKQDSKKFLKIMFSYNNKELIINETVPNRFSPKSPDKAHLNLHINSLELGDSAVYFCASSQEQGSSYNSPLHFGNGTRLTVT.

V and J are TRBV12-3 or TRBV12-4 and TRBJ2-2; TRBD1 is a possible D gene (5 bases). Trimming took off 2 bases at V and 8 bases at J, with 9 bases between the two ends. The CDR3 runs 13 residues. CDR3 DNA sequence: TGTGCCAGCAGTTTAATGGGGCAGGGGGAGCTGTTTTTT. It codes for CASSLMGQGELFF.